The 17 T cell receptor beta chains below were found in one sample sequenced in a study of OX40 agonist ivuxolimab in advanced cancers. Only in-frame clones appear in the TCRdb table, and some are missing; sequencing was by immunoSEQ multiplex PCR. The table records 79,000 or so clones, approximately 85% of them present only once. The source was CD4+ or CD8+ T cells sorted from blood, collected in a trial of the OX40 agonist ivuxolimab. The receptors here all came from an adult with an advanced solid tumor such as melanoma, head and neck, liver or kidney cancer.

The chain has TRBV2 and TRBJ2-5; TRBD2 matches 10 bases. Germline CDR1 SNHLY, CDR2 FYNNEI. V lost 0 bases, J lost 4 bases, and 5 bases stayed unmatched. The CDR3 extends over 16 amino acids. This CDR3 reads CASSEAGAGGGETQYF. The CDR3 DNA reads TGTGCCAGCAGTGAAGCTGGAGCGGGGGGGGGAGAGACCCAGTACTTC.

This chain links TRBV10-3 with TRBJ2-5, with D maybe TRBD2 (6 bases). Trimming stripped 2 bases from V and 1 base from J, with 17 bases between. The CDR3 spans 17 residues. Germline V gene data show CDR1 as ENHRY and CDR2 as SYGVKD. CDR3 residues: CAISERVAVDIQETQYF. CDR3 in DNA: TGTGCCATCAGTGAGAGGGTAGCGGTTGATATCCAAGAGACCCAGTACTTC.

The chain employs TRBV30 and TRBJ2-3; 9 bases are a match to TRBD2. The CDR3 is made up of 15 amino acids. The V and J ends lost 0 bases and 5 bases, in that order; junction bases with no gene match: 6. Germline V gene lookup returns CDR1 GTSNPN and CDR2 SVGIG (reference sequence). CDR3 sequence (DNA): TGTGCCTGGAGTGTAGGCGGGGGGGCTTTAGATACGCAGTATTTT. It encodes CAWSVGGGALDTQYF. The entire variable domain, with the rest obtained from reference TRBV30 and TRBJ2-3, is as follows: SQTIHQWPATLVQPVGSPLSLECTVEGTSNPNLYWYRQAAGRGLQLLFYSVGIGQISSEVPQNLSASRPQDRQFILSSKKLLLSDSGFYLCAWSVGGGALDTQYFGPGTRLTVL.

The chain is built from TRBV11-2 and TRBJ2-1; 13 bases fit TRBD2. V was clipped by 5 bases and J by 2 bases; unmatched bases: 3. Germline V CDR1 and CDR2: SGHAT, FQNNGV. The length of the CDR3 is 16 residues. DNA of the CDR3: TGTGCCAGCAGCACTACTAGCGGGGGGGCCTACAATGAGCAGTTCTTC. Its translation: CASSTTSGGAYNEQFF.

The V gene is TRBV2, the J gene TRBJ1-5; D gene uncertain. The germline gives CDR1 SNHLY, CDR2 FYNNEI. V was cut by 0 bases and J by 4 bases, with 16 bases left in between. The CDR3 totals 17 residues. The chain's CDR3 is CASSEAFDTVTNQPQHF. In DNA form, the CDR3 reads TGTGCCAGCAGTGAAGCTTTCGACACCGTAACAAATCAGCCCCAGCATTTT.

The CDR3 DNA is TGTGCCAGCAGCCTAGGGTCGCCAGGGTGGAACACTGAAGCTTTCTTT. Residues: CASSLGSPGWNTEAFF. V and J are TRBV7-2 and TRBJ1-1, with D possibly matching TRBD1 (5 bases). The CDR3 totals 16 residues. The ends were cut back, 5 bases at V and 1 base at J, with 17 bases in the middle. The germline V gene has CDR1 SGHTA and CDR2 FQGNSA.

This clone was counted a single time. The rearrangement joins TRBV28 to TRBJ2-7; tentatively, D is TRBD1 (5 bases). This CDR3 region has 15 residues. Germline CDR1 reads MDHEN; CDR2 reads SYDVKM. V was trimmed by 8 bases and J by 4 bases, leaving 21 bases between them. The CDR3: CASSPLGRTIYEQYF. DNA of the CDR3: TGTGCCAGCTCCCCGTTGGGGCGGACAATATACGAGCAGTACTTC.

V usage is TRBV7-2 and J usage is TRBJ2-7, with D perhaps matching TRBD1 or TRBD2 (5 bases each). The CDR3 totals 15 residues. Germline V CDR1 and CDR2: SGHTA, FQGNSA. Trimming stripped 5 bases from V and 7 bases from J, with 21 bases between. Written as DNA, the CDR3 is TGTGCCAGCAGCACGAGCTCGGGACGAGCTTATGAGCAGTACTTC. Translation: CASSTSSGRAYEQYF.

This chain connects TRBV9 to TRBJ2-5; possible D gene TRBD2, 5 bases. The length of the CDR3 is 17 residues. In germline, CDR1 is SGDLS, CDR2 YYNGEE. V was pared by 0 bases and J by 1 base, with 16 bases between. CDR3: CASSVGTARSGQETQYF. CDR3 bases: TGTGCCAGCAGCGTAGGCACGGCAAGGAGCGGCCAAGAGACCCAGTACTTC.

This sequence joins TRBV4-3 and TRBJ2-7; no definite D call. Per the germline V gene, CDR1 is LGHNA and CDR2 is YSLEER. There are 15 residues in the CDR3. The ends were cut back, 0 bases at V and 1 base at J, with 10 bases in the middle. CDR3 region: CASSQDRVGSYEQYF. Written as DNA, the CDR3 is TGCGCCAGCAGCCAAGATAGGGTAGGGTCCTACGAGCAGTACTTC.

The chain links TRBV5-1 to TRBJ1-2; a possible D gene is TRBD1 (6 bases). Germline V gene data show CDR1 as SGHRS and CDR2 as YFSETQ. Deletions cut 3 bases from V and 6 bases from J, with 21 bases between. CDR3 length equals 16 residues. The CDR3 DNA sequence: TGCGCCAGCAGCTCACACCCGGGGGCTCAGGGCCATGGCTACACCTTC. It encodes CASSSHPGAQGHGYTF. Drawing the rest from reference TRBV5-1 and TRBJ1-2, the complete variable domain is KAGVTQTPRYLIKTRGQQVTLSCSPISGHRSVSWYQQTPGQGLQFLFEYFSETQRNKGNFPGRFSGRQFSNSRSEMNVSTLELGDSALYLCASSSHPGAQGHGYTFGSGTRLTVV.

A remark on this clone: This specimen includes other DNA sequences encoding the same CDR3. The chain employs TRBV20-1 and TRBJ1-1; D call uncertain. Trimming took off 1 base at V and 4 bases at J, with 4 bases between the two ends. Per the germline V gene, CDR1 is DFQATT and CDR2 is SNEGSKA (reference sequence). The CDR3 has 11 amino acids. CDR3 nucleotide sequence: TGCAGTGCTAGAGCGGGCACTGAAGCTTTCTTT. Translated, it gives CSARAGTEAFF.

The genes are TRBV5-8 and TRBJ2-2; 10 nucleotides line up with TRBD1. The germline gives CDR1 SGHTS, CDR2 YDEGEE. Germline trimming cut 5 bases from V and 4 bases from J; bases unmatched to any gene: 8. This CDR3 is 16 amino acids long. The CDR3 nucleotides are TGTGCCAGCAGTTGGGACAGGGGAGGCGGCACCGGGGAGCTGTTTTTT. It encodes CASSWDRGGGTGELFF.

The chain uses TRBV7-2 and TRBJ2-5; TRBD1 agrees at 7 bases. The V gene's germline CDR1 is SGHTA and CDR2 FQGNSA. V lost 0 bases to trimming and J lost 2 bases; unmatched junction nucleotides: 3. This CDR3 is 15 amino acids long. CDR3: CASSLAWDRQETQYF. The CDR3 coding sequence is TGTGCCAGCAGCTTAGCCTGGGACAGACAAGAGACCCAGTACTTC.

The chain employs TRBV7-3 and TRBJ1-2; weak D call: TRBD1 (5 bases). Germline CDR1 reads SGHTA; CDR2 reads FQGTGA. CDR3 size: 13 residues. Trimming removed 5 bases from V and 4 bases from J, with 11 bases in between. The DNA for the CDR3 is TGTGCCAGCAGCCCAATGGGGGGCTATGGCTACACCTTC. Translated: CASSPMGGYGYTF.

This clone has just one count. V usage is TRBV5-1 and J usage is TRBJ1-6, with 8 nucleotides matching TRBD1. CDR1 and CDR2 from the germline V gene are SGHRS and YFSETQ. The junction had 0 bases not matched to a gene; V was cut back by 0 bases and J by 1 base. CDR3 size: 16 residues. The CDR3 sequence: CASSLGQGSYNSPLHF. CDR3 DNA: TGCGCCAGCAGCTTGGGACAGGGGTCCTATAATTCACCCCTCCACTTT.

V is TRBV28 and J is TRBJ2-5, with TRBD2 as a possible D gene (6 bases). Germline V gives CDR1 MDHEN, CDR2 SYDVKM. Trimming stripped 5 bases from V and 3 bases from J, with 19 bases between. There are 16 residues in the CDR3. As DNA, the CDR3 is TGTGCCAGCAGTCCCCCCGGCGGGGAACCCAAAGAGACCCAGTACTTC. Amino acids: CASSPPGGEPKETQYF.